The 30 T cell receptor beta chains listed next were all sequenced from one sample in a study of glioma-infiltrating T cells. Amplification of TCR alpha and beta CDR3 regions from RNA used iRepertoire nested multiplex PCR. TCRdb fed the multiplex PCR reads into MiXCR, producing one record per CDR3 protein. Of some 17,000 distinct CDR3 sequences in the sample, 58% were seen once. The sequenced material came from glioma tissue, nonneoplastic brain tissue, or PBMCs (not recorded which). Receptors originate from a human donor with low-grade glioma or glioblastoma, undergoing nonglioma brain surgery, or in good health (not recorded which).

As concerns this clonotype: The junction and the germline gene differ at one end; a read error may be behind it. V gene TRBV27 combines with J gene TRBJ2-5, with D hard to call. CDR1 is MNHEY and CDR2 is SMNVEV in the germline V gene (reference sequence). The CDR3 has 13 amino acids. CDR3 nucleotides: TGTGCCAGCAGTTTTGGGCAGCAAGAGACCGAGTGCTTC. Protein product: CASSFGQQETECF.

The CDR3 region has the DNA TGCGCCAGCAGTGCGTGGTTTGGGACAGGGGGGAAACAGCCCCAGCATTTT. Translating it yields CASSAWFGTGGKQPQHF. V is TRBV4-3 and J is TRBJ1-5; 11 bases match TRBD1. V was clipped by 6 bases and J by 7 bases; unmatched bases: 14. CDR3 length: 17 amino acids. Germline V CDR1 and CDR2: LGHNA, YSLEER.

Worth noting for this clonotype: One end of the junction does not line up with germline, which may come from a read error. V is TRBV6-9 and J is TRBJ2-2, with 8 bases identical to TRBD2. The CDR3 is 15 amino acids. Germline CDR1 reads MNHGY; CDR2 reads SVAAGI. The CDR3 loop is CASSYTAGDAGELSF. The CDR3 nucleotides read TGTGCCAGCAGTTACACAGCGGGAGACGCCGGGGAGCTGTCTTTT.

V gene TRBV20-1 combines with J gene TRBJ1-2, with a weak D call TRBD1 (5 bases). This CDR3 is built from 13 residues. Trimming stripped 5 bases from V and 5 bases from J, with 15 bases between. Germline lookup yields CDR1 DFQATT and CDR2 SNEGSKA (reference sequence). The CDR3 here is CSAPSGLGYGYTF. The CDR3, as DNA: TGCAGTGCTCCCTCGGGGCTGGGGTATGGCTACACCTTC.

The chain combines TRBV2 with TRBJ2-7; D uncertain. CDR3 length: 12 residues. From germline, CDR1 is SNHLY and CDR2 FYNNEI. The ends were cut back, 5 bases at V and 4 bases at J, with 9 bases in the middle. This CDR3 is CASSLNKYEQYF. The DNA for the CDR3 is TGTGCCAGCAGTCTAAACAAGTACGAGCAGTACTTC.

CDR3 in amino acids: CSASAMNTEAFF. The CDR3 nucleotides read TGCAGTGCTAGCGCCATGAACACTGAAGCTTTCTTT. The rearrangement joins TRBV20-1 to TRBJ1-1; D is ambiguous. Germline CDR1 and CDR2: DFQATT and SNEGSKA (reference sequence). The CDR3 contains 12 residues. Trimming stripped 3 bases from V and 0 bases from J, with 5 bases between.

The chain carries TRBV6-2 or TRBV6-3 and TRBJ2-1; D gene unclear. V gave up 6 bases and J gave up 4 bases, with 16 bases separating them. The CDR3 is 15 amino acids. The V gene's germline CDR1 is MNHEY and CDR2 SVGEGT. This chain's CDR3 is CASRLMMTLYNEQFF. As DNA, the CDR3 is TGTGCCAGCAGGCTCATGATGACCTTATACAATGAGCAGTTCTTC.

The rearrangement joins TRBV27 to TRBJ1-2, with D hard to call. CDR1 MNHEY and CDR2 SMNVEV come from the germline V gene (reference sequence). CDR3 length: 13 residues. Trimming took off 0 bases at V and 6 bases at J, with 8 bases between the two ends. Here the CDR3 reads CASSLSPGDGYTF. CDR3 DNA sequence: TGTGCCAGCAGTTTATCGCCAGGAGATGGCTACACCTTC.

This clonotype was detected ten times or more. The V call is TRBV7-2, the J call TRBJ1-5; possibly TRBD1 for D (6 bases). The germline gives CDR1 SGHTA, CDR2 FQGNSA. The V gene lost 1 base and the J gene lost 7 bases, with 11 bases spanning the gap. The CDR3 consists of 14 residues. The CDR3 DNA reads TGTGCCAGCAGCTTAGGGGGGGCGGGACAGCCCCAGCATTTT. Residues: CASSLGGAGQPQHF.

J is TRBJ1-1 and V is TRBV7-3, with D perhaps TRBD1 (5 bases). Trimming left V 5 bases short and J 1 base short, with 8 bases between. In germline, CDR1 is SGHTA, CDR2 FQGTGA. The CDR3 is 13 residues long. CDR3 sequence: CASSTDRNTEAFF. The DNA for the CDR3 is TGTGCCAGCAGCACCGACAGGAACACTGAAGCTTTCTTT.

The rearrangement joins TRBV27 to TRBJ1-5; D not certain. The CDR3 covers 12 residues. Germline loops: CDR1 MNHEY, CDR2 SMNVEV (reference sequence). The CDR3 spells CGSLYSNQPQHF. CDR3 in DNA: TGTGGCAGTTTATATAGCAATCAGCCCCAGCATTTT.

This clonotype has a handful of counts. V and J are TRBV7-2 and TRBJ2-7; 12 nucleotides line up with TRBD2. Germline loops: CDR1 SGHTA, CDR2 FQGNSA. The CDR3 length is 15 residues. Trimming removed 5 bases from V and 6 bases from J; junction bases left unmatched: 8. CDR3 DNA sequence: TGTGCCAGCAGCCCGACTAGCGGGAGAACTGGCGAGCAGTACTTC. Amino acid sequence: CASSPTSGRTGEQYF.

This chain connects TRBV7-8 to TRBJ1-3; D possibly corresponds to TRBD1 (6 bases). Trimming left V 2 bases short and J 8 bases short, with 13 bases between. This CDR3 contains 14 residues. Germline assignment: CDR1 SGHVS and CDR2 FQNEAQ. CDR3 protein: CASSLSPGGYTIYF. The DNA of the CDR3 is TGTGCCAGCAGCTTAAGTCCGGGGGGCTACACCATATATTTT.

This clonotype was counted many times. The CDR3 reads CSASGFGGPLSNQPQHF. The CDR3 DNA is TGCAGTGCTAGCGGGTTTGGGGGGCCCCTTAGCAATCAGCCCCAGCATTTT. This sequence joins TRBV20-1 and TRBJ1-5; TRBD1 might be the D (6 bases). The CDR3 length is 17 residues. The germline CDR1 and CDR2 sequences are DFQATT and SNEGSKA (reference sequence). V was pared by 3 bases and J by 0 bases, with 18 bases between.

This clonotype was seen a single time. The genes are TRBV5-1 and TRBJ1-1; 8 bases map to TRBD1. The CDR3 length is 16 residues. The germline CDR1 and CDR2 sequences are SGHRS and YFSETQ. V shed 7 bases and J 0 bases; nucleotides not matched to a gene: 11. The CDR3 loop reads CASGRQGAGMNTEAFF. The CDR3 coding sequence is TGCGCCAGCGGCCGCCAGGGGGCTGGTATGAACACTGAAGCTTTCTTT.

V usage is TRBV10-3 and J usage is TRBJ1-5; a possible D gene is TRBD1 (6 bases). CDR3 length: 13 amino acids. Germline values: CDR1 ENHRY, CDR2 SYGVKD. Trimming cost V 5 bases and J 6 bases, with 11 bases left between them. CDR3 in amino acids: CAISTQGSQPQHF. CDR3 in DNA: TGTGCCATCAGTACACAGGGAAGTCAGCCCCAGCATTTT.

J is TRBJ2-1 and V is TRBV2; D is ambiguous. The CDR3 has 12 residues. Germline CDR1 is SNHLY and CDR2 is FYNNEI. Trimming took off 3 bases at V and 8 bases at J, with 8 bases between the two ends. CDR3 nucleotides: TGTGCCAGCAGTGAGACTGGGGATGAGCAGTTCTTC. It yields the protein CASSETGDEQFF.

CDR3 amino acids: CASSWLANYGYTF. The DNA of the CDR3 is TGTGCCAGCAGTTGGTTAGCTAACTATGGCTACACCTTC. The chain carries TRBV27 and TRBJ1-2; no firm D call. V dropped 4 bases and J dropped 0 bases, with 6 bases sitting between them. CDR1 is MNHEY, CDR2 SMNVEV, per germline (reference sequence). This CDR3 has 13 amino acids.

In nucleotides, the CDR3 is TGTGCCAGCAGCCTCCTTTGGACGGAGAGCTCCTACGAGCAGTACTTC. Its protein is CASSLLWTESSYEQYF. The V gene is TRBV7-9, the J gene TRBJ2-7; D gene unclear. The CDR3 covers 16 residues. CDR1 and CDR2 from the germline V gene are SEHNR and FQNEAQ (reference sequence). V was trimmed by 5 bases and J by 0 bases, leaving 17 bases between them.

This clonotype qualifies as large. The genes are TRBV4-1 and TRBJ1-1; D is ambiguous. CDR1 and CDR2 (germline): MGHRA, YSYEKL. This CDR3 is built from 12 residues. The V gene lost 2 bases and the J gene lost 3 bases, with 4 bases spanning the gap. The DNA for the CDR3 is TGCGCCAGCAGCCAAACTTACACTGAAGCTTTCTTT. Its protein is CASSQTYTEAFF.

As for this clonotype: A much more abundant neighbour one base away suggests this may be a read error. The chain couples TRBV6-6 to TRBJ2-7, with D maybe TRBD2 (5 bases). Germline CDR1 and CDR2: MNHNY and SVGAGI (reference sequence). The CDR3 runs 16 residues. The CDR3 loop is CASSYSSATIVWRQCF. CDR3 nucleotide sequence: TGTGCCAGCAGTTACTCCTCAGCGACGATCGTGTGGAGGCAGTGCTTC.

This clonotype has just one count. The chain's CDR3 is CSACSLGPRKDTQYF. The DNA of the CDR3 is TGCAGTGCTTGCTCCCTCGGCCCCAGAAAAGATACGCAGTATTTT. The chain links TRBV20-1 to TRBJ2-3; D is ambiguous. Trimming took off 5 bases at V and 5 bases at J, with 20 bases between the two ends. Germline values: CDR1 DFQATT, CDR2 SNEGSKA (reference sequence). The CDR3 is 15 residues long.

This clonotype was counted many times. The CDR3 reads CASSFQGQAGNYGYTF. The CDR3 DNA follows: TGTGCCAGCAGCTTTCAAGGCCAGGCGGGGAACTATGGCTACACCTTC. V gene TRBV7-2 combines with J gene TRBJ1-2, with D uncertain. CDR1 and CDR2 from the germline V gene are SGHTA and FQGNSA. The CDR3 consists of 16 residues. Trimming cost V 3 bases and J 2 bases, with 16 bases left between them.

Details on this clonotype: The junction and the germline gene differ at one end; a read error may be behind it. This chain uses TRBV4-2 with TRBJ2-5, with D possibly called TRBD1 or TRBD2 (5 bases each). CDR3 length equals 13 residues. In germline, CDR1 is LGHNA, CDR2 YNFKEQ. The CDR3 region is CASSRGVQETLYF. CDR3 bases: TGTGCCAGCAGCAGGGGAGTCCAAGAGACCCTGTACTTC.

The chain employs TRBV10-1 and TRBJ2-3; 10 bases are shared with TRBD2. Germline lookup yields CDR1 WNHNN and CDR2 SYGVQD (reference sequence). This CDR3 spans 15 amino acids. V was clipped by 3 bases and J by 6 bases; unmatched bases: 6. CDR3 sequence (DNA): TGCGCCAGCAGTGACCAGCGGGAGGGCCCCGATACGCAGTATTTT. Translating gives CASSDQREGPDTQYF.

The chain is built from TRBV5-6 and TRBJ1-6; TRBD1 matches 9 bases. V lost 3 bases to trimming and J lost 5 bases; unmatched junction nucleotides: 0. The CDR3 runs 14 residues. From germline, CDR1 is SGHDT and CDR2 YYEEEE. CDR3 in amino acids: CASSWDRDNSPLHF. Here the CDR3 DNA reads TGTGCCAGCAGCTGGGACAGGGATAATTCACCCCTCCACTTT.

J is TRBJ1-5 and V is TRBV6-2 or TRBV6-3; no clear D. V was trimmed by 4 bases and J by 3 bases, leaving 13 bases between them. This CDR3 spans 15 amino acids. From germline, CDR1 is MNHEY and CDR2 SVGEGT. As DNA, the CDR3 is TGTGCCAGCAGTTTACTAGGAGGTTCCAATCAGCCCCAGCATTTT. Translating it yields CASSLLGGSNQPQHF.

The chain employs TRBV27 and TRBJ2-5; 9 bases agree with TRBD2. J gave up 4 bases and V 5 bases, and 11 bases lay outside the gene matches. This CDR3 is built from 16 residues. The germline CDR1 and CDR2 sequences are MNHEY and SMNVEV (reference sequence). The CDR3 DNA sequence: TGTGCCAGCAGTCCCCGGATGCTAGCGGGAACAGAGACCCAGTACTTC. It is translated as CASSPRMLAGTETQYF.

This clonotype was found a few times. This may come from a read error, since a much larger clone is one base off. The chain has TRBV7-9 and TRBJ2-2; D call uncertain. The CDR3 covers 13 residues. V dropped 8 bases and J dropped 5 bases, with 12 bases sitting between them. Germline V gene data show CDR1 as SEHNR and CDR2 as FQNEAQ (reference sequence). The CDR3 bases are TGTGCCAGCGGCGCACCCCAAACCGGGGAGCTGTTTTTT. This encodes CASGAPQTGELFF. Combining the CDR3 with reference TRBV7-9 and TRBJ2-2 gives the whole variable domain DTGVSQNPRHKITKRGQNVTFRCDPISEHNRLYWYRQTLGQGPEFLTYFQNEAQLEKSRLLSDRFSAERPKGSFSTLEIQRTEQGDSAMYLCASGAPQTGELFFGEGSRLTVL.

The rearrangement uses TRBV6-1 and TRBJ1-2; D gene unclear. The CDR3 runs 15 residues. The germline gives CDR1 MNHNS, CDR2 SASEGT. V gave up 5 bases and J gave up 4 bases, with 17 bases separating them. The CDR3 reads CASSSGPGRVYGYTF. CDR3 nucleotide sequence: TGTGCCAGCAGTTCCGGACCCGGGCGGGTCTATGGCTACACCTTC.